This is a list of T cell receptor beta chains from one sample in a study of T cells in Graves' hyperthyroidism and ophthalmopathy. TCRdb analysed the multiplex PCR reads with MiXCR anew, one entry per CDR3 protein. Seen here are roughly 660,000 distinct CDR3 sequences, roughly a sixth observed once, and the top ten hold 15% to 19%. The sequenced sample was blood. These receptors were taken from a man aged 45-60 years with Graves' hyperthyroidism. The CDR3 runs from the conserved cysteine through the conserved F or W. The D gene is left open where the match is weak. Clone size is not always given. Where it is, it says once, few, many or a class for expanded clones.

CDR3 protein	CDR3 DNA	D gene	J gene	V gene	clone size
CASSLKSGSYEQYF	TGTGCCAGCAGCTTAAAGAGCGGGAGCTACGAGCAGTACTTC	TRBD2	TRBJ2-7	TRBV11-3	many
CASGVLGLAIAGELFF	TGCGCCAGCGGTGTTCTCGGACTAGCGATCGCCGGGGAGCTGTTTTTT	TRBD2	TRBJ2-2	TRBV10-2	few
CSASQGADGELLF	TGCAGTGCTAGCCAGGGGGCGGACGGGGAGCTGTTATTT	TRBD1	TRBJ2-2	TRBV20-1	-
CASSIDSGLGTGELFF	TGTGCCAGTAGTATAGACTCGGGACTCGGAACCGGGGAGCTGTTTTTT	-	TRBJ2-2	TRBV19	-
CASSHTEDQPQHF	TGTGCCAGCAGTCATACGGAAGATCAGCCCCAGCATTTT	-	TRBJ1-5	TRBV27	many
CASNAGRSTDTQYF	TGTGCCAGCAATGCGGGAAGAAGCACAGATACGCAGTATTTT	-	TRBJ2-3	TRBV2	many
CATSDLHPPNEQFF	TGTGCCACCAGTGATTTGCACCCCCCAAATGAGCAGTTCTTC	-	TRBJ2-1	TRBV24-1	-
CSAVSFRGLQNEQFF	TGCAGTGCTGTCTCCTTTAGAGGGCTCCAGAATGAGCAGTTCTTC	-	TRBJ2-1	TRBV20-1	-
CASQGDLVSYEQYF	TGTGCCAGCCAGGGGGACCTTGTCTCCTACGAGCAGTACTTC	TRBD1	TRBJ2-7	TRBV28	many
CAGGAVNGYTF	TGTGCCGGGGGAGCGGTTAATGGCTACACCTTC	-	TRBJ1-2	TRBV28	few
CASNFDPSSYEQYF	TGTGCCAGCAACTTCGACCCAAGCTCCTACGAGCAGTACTTC	-	TRBJ2-7	TRBV6-2/TRBV6-3	many
CASSSELQGDDEQYF	TGTGCCAGCAGCTCGGAGCTTCAGGGGGATGACGAGCAGTACTTC	TRBD1	TRBJ2-7	TRBV7-9	many
CAGSLARGSNYEQYF	TGTGCCGGCAGTTTAGCGCGAGGGAGTAACTACGAGCAGTACTTC	-	TRBJ2-7	TRBV12-3/TRBV12-4	few
CASSLSEGGAFF	TGTGCCAGCAGTCTTAGTGAGGGCGGAGCTTTCTTT	-	TRBJ1-1	TRBV28	many
CASSLELATGNEQFF	TGTGCCAGCAGCTTAGAACTAGCAACGGGCAATGAGCAGTTCTTC	-	TRBJ2-1	TRBV7-9	-
CASSPHRRNEKLFF	TGTGCCAGCAGTCCCCACAGAAGAAATGAAAAACTGTTTTTT	-	TRBJ1-4	TRBV27	-
CASSYSMRLAGEPYNEQFF	TGTGCCAGCAGTTACTCGATGCGGCTAGCGGGAGAGCCATACAATGAGCAGTTCTTC	TRBD2	TRBJ2-1	TRBV6-5	few
CASSLLPTPSGYEQYF	TGTGCCAGCAGTTTACTGCCGACTCCGAGCGGCTACGAGCAGTACTTC	-	TRBJ2-7	TRBV12-3/TRBV12-4	few
CSARQKDRLYNEQFF	TGCAGTGCTAGACAAAAGGACAGACTCTACAATGAGCAGTTCTTC	-	TRBJ2-1	TRBV20-1	few